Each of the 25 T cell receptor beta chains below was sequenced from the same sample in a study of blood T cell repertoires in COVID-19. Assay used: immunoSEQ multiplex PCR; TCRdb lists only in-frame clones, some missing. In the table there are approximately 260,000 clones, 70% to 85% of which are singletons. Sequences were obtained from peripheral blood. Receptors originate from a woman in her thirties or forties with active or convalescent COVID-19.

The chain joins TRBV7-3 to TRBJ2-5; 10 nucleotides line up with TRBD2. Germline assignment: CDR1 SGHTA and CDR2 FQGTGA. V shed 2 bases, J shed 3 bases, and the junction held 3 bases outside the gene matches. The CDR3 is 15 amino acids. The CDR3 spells CASSLHGTSEETQYF. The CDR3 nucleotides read TGTGCCAGCAGCTTACACGGGACTAGCGAAGAGACCCAGTACTTC.

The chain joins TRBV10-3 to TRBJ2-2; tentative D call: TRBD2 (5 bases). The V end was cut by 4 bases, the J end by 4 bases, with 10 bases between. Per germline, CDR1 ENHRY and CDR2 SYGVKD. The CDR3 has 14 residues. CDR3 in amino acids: CAISGRTGTGELFF. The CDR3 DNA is TGTGCCATCAGTGGACGGACTGGCACCGGGGAGCTGTTTTTT.

In nucleotides, the CDR3 is TGTGCCAGCAGCTTAAACGCAGGGGCCCAAGAGACCCAGTACTTC. Translating it yields CASSLNAGAQETQYF. The rearrangement joins TRBV7-3 to TRBJ2-5; D possibly corresponds to TRBD1 (6 bases). The germline V gene has CDR1 SGHTA and CDR2 FQGTGA. The CDR3 loop spans 15 amino acids. V lost 1 base and J lost 1, with 10 bases in between.

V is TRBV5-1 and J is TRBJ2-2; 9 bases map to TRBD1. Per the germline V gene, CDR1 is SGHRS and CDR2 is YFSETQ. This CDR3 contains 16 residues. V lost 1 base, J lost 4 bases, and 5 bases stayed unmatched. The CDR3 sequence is CASSLSQGAGTGELFF. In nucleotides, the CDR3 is TGCGCCAGCAGCTTGTCACAGGGGGCGGGCACCGGGGAGCTGTTTTTT.

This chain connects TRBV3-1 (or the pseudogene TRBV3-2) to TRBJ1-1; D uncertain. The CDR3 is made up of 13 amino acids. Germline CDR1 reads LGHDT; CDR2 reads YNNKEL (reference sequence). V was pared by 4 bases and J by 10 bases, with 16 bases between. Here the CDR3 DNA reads TGTGCCAGCAGCCCATCCAAACCCAGTGGAGCTTTCTTT. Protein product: CASSPSKPSGAFF.

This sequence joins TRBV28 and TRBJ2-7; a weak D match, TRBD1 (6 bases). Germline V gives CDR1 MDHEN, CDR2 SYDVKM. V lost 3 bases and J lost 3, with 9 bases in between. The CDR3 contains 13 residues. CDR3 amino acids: CASSLTGFYEQYV. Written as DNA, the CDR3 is TGTGCCAGCAGTTTGACAGGATTCTACGAGCAGTACGTC.

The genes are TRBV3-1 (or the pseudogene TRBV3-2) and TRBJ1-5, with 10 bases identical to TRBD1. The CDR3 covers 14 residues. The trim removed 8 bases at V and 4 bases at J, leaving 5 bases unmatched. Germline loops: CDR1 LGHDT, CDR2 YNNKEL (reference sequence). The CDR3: CASGQGVGNQPQHF. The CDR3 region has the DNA TGTGCCAGCGGACAGGGGGTTGGAAATCAGCCCCAGCATTTT.

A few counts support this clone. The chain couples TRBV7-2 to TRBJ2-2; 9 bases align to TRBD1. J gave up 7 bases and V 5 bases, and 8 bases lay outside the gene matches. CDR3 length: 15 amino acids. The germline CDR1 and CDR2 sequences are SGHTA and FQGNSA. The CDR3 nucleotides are TGTGCCAGCAGCCCCGGGACAGGGTACGGCGGGGAGCTGTTTTTT. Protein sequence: CASSPGTGYGGELFF.

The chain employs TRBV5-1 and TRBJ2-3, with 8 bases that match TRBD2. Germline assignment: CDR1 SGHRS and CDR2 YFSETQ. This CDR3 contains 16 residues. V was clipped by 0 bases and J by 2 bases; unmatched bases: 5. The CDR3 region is CASSLAGGGTTDTQYF. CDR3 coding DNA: TGCGCCAGCAGCTTGGCCGGCGGGGGGACCACAGATACGCAGTATTTT.

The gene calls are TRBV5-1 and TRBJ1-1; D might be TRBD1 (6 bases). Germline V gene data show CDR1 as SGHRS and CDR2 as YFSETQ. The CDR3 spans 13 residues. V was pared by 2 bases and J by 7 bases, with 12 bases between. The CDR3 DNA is TGCGCCAGCAGCTTCTTCACAGGGAGTGAAGCTTTCTTT. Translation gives CASSFFTGSEAFF.

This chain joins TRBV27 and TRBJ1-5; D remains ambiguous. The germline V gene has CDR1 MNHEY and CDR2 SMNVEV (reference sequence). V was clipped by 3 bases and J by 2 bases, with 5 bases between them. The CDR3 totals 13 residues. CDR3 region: CASSFVGNQPQHF. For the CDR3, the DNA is TGTGCCAGCAGTTTTGTAGGCAATCAGCCCCAGCATTTT.

CDR3 sequence (DNA): TGCGCCAGCAGCCAAGTTGTCGGGATTTCAGATACGCAGTATTTT. It translates to CASSQVVGISDTQYF. The chain couples TRBV4-1 to TRBJ2-3; tentatively, D is TRBD2 (5 bases). The CDR3 has 15 residues. V lost 1 base, J lost 4 bases, and 12 bases lay in between. Germline V lookup: CDR1 MGHRA, CDR2 YSYEKL.

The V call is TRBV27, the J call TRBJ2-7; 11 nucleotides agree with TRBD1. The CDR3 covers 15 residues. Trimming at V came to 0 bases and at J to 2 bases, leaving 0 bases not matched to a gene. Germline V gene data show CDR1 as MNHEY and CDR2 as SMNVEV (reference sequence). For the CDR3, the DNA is TGTGCCAGCAGTTTATCGGGACAGGGGGCCTACGAGCAGTACGTC. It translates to CASSLSGQGAYEQYV.

The CDR3 DNA sequence: TGTGCCAGCAGGCAACAGAACACTGAAGCTTTCTTT. Translation: CASRQQNTEAFF. The rearrangement uses TRBV3-1 (or the pseudogene TRBV3-2) and TRBJ1-1; no clear D. The CDR3 contains 12 residues. With 6 bases removed from V and 1 base from J, the gap between germline ends came to 6 bases. Germline V lookup: CDR1 LGHDT, CDR2 YNNKEL (reference sequence).

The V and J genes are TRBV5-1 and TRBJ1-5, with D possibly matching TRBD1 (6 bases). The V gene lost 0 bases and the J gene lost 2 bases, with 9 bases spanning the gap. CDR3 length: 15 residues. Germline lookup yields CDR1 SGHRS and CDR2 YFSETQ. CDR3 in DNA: TGCGCCAGCAGCTTGGTCCCAGGGGGCAATCAGCCCCAGCATTTT. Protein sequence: CASSLVPGGNQPQHF.

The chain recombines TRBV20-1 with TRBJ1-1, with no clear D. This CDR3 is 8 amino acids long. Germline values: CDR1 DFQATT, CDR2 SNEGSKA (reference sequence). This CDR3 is CKSERAFF. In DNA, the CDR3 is TGCAAAAGCGAACGGGCTTTCTTT.

The CDR3 loop is CASSVGLGTGELFF. CDR3 coding DNA: TGTGCCAGCAGCGTAGGACTTGGGACCGGGGAGCTGTTTTTT. The chain recombines TRBV9 with TRBJ2-2; no clear D. The CDR3 is 14 amino acids. Between the trimmed V and J ends, which lost 0 bases and 5 bases, there was a span of 8 bases. CDR1 is SGDLS, CDR2 YYNGEE, per germline. Full variable domain (rest looked up from reference TRBV9 and TRBJ2-2): DSGVTQTPKHLITATGQRVTLRCSPRSGDLSVYWYQQSLDQGLQFLIQYYNGEERAKGNILERFSAQQFPDLHSELNLSSLELGDSALYFCASSVGLGTGELFFGEGSRLTVL.

The chain's CDR3 is CASSGRLAGGSGYNEQFF. The CDR3 region has the DNA TGTGCCAGCAGCGGCCGACTAGCGGGGGGGTCAGGTTACAATGAGCAGTTCTTC. The chain joins TRBV7-9 to TRBJ2-1; the match to TRBD2 covers 14 bases. The CDR3 contains 18 residues. The ends lost 5 bases at V and 4 bases at J; junction bases unmatched: 10. From germline, CDR1 is SEHNR and CDR2 FQNEAQ (reference sequence).

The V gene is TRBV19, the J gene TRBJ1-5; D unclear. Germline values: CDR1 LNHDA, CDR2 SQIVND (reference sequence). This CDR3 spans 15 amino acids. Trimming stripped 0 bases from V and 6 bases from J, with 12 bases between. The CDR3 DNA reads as TGTGCCAGTAGTATAGATGTGCAGTCGTTTCAGCCCCAGCATTTT. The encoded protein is CASSIDVQSFQPQHF.

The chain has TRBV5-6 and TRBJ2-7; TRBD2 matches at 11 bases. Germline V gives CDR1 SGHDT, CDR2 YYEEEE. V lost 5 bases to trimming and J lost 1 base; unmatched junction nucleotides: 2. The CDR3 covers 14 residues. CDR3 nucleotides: TGTGCCAGCAGGCTAGCGGGGGGTTCCTACGAGCAGTACGTC. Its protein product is CASRLAGGSYEQYV.

CDR3 protein: CASSGQQGSAGGPKRYTQYF. CDR3 nucleotide sequence: TGTGCCAGCAGCGGGCAACAGGGTTCAGCGGGGGGGCCGAAGCGATATACGCAGTATTTT. The chain joins TRBV28 to TRBJ2-3, with 10 bases fitting TRBD2. The CDR3 runs 20 residues. Losses at the gene ends were 6 bases for V and 7 bases for J; bases not matched to a gene: 25. Germline CDR1 reads MDHEN; CDR2 reads SYDVKM. Looking up the rest from reference TRBV28 and TRBJ2-3 gives the full variable domain: DVKVTQSSRYLVKRTGEKVFLECVQDMDHENMFWYRQDPGLGLRLIYFSYDVKMKEKGDIPEGYSVSREKKERFSLILESASTNQTSMYLCASSGQQGSAGGPKRYTQYFGPGTRLTVL.

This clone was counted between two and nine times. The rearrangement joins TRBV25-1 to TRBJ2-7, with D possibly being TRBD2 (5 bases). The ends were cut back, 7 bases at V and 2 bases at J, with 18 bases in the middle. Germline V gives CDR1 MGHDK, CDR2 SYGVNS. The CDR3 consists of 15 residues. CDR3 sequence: CASTSCERQTYEQYF. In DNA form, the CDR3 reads TGTGCCAGCACATCGTGTGAGCGGCAAACCTACGAGCAGTACTTC.

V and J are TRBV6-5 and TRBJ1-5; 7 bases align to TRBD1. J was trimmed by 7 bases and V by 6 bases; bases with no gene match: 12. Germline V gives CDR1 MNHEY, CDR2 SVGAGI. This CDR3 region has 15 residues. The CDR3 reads CASRGGQRLKQPQHF. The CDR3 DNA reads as TGTGCCAGCAGGGGGGGACAGAGGCTGAAACAGCCCCAGCATTTT.

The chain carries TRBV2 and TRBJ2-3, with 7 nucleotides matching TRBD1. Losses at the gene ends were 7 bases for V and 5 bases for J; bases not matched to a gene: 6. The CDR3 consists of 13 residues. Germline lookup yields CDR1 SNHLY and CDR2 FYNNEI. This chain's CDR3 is CASIKQGRDTQYF. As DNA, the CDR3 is TGTGCCAGCATAAAACAGGGGAGAGATACGCAGTATTTT.

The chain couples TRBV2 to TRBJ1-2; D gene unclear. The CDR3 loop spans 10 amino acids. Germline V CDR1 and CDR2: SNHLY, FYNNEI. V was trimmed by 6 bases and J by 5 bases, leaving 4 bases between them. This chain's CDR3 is CASSQYGYTF. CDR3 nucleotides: TGTGCCAGCAGCCAATATGGCTACACCTTC.